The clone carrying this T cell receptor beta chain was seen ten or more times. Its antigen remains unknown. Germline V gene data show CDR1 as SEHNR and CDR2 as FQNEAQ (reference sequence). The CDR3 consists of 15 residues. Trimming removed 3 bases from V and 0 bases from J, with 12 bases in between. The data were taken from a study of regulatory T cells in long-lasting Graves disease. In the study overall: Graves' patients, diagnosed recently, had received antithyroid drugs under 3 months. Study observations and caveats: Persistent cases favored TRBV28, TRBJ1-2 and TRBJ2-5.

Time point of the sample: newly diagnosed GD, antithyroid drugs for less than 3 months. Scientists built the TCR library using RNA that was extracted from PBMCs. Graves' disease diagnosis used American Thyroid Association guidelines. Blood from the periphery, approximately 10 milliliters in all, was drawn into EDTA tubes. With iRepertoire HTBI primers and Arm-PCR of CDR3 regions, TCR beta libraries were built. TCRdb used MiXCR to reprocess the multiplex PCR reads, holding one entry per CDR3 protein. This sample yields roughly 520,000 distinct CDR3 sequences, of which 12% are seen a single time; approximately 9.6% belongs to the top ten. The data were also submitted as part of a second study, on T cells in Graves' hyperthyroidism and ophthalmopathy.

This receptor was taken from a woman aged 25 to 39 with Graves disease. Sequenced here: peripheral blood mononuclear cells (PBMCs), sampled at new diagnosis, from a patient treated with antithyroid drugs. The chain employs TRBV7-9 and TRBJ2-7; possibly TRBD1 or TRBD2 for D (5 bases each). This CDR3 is CASSFGEGLSYEQYF. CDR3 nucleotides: TGTGCCAGCAGCTTTGGCGAGGGGCTCTCCTACGAGCAGTACTTC.